One sample yielded the 12 T cell receptor beta chains listed below, sequenced in a study of blood T cell repertoires in COVID-19. The assay was immunoSEQ multiplex PCR, and TCRdb's table has in-frame clones only and misses some. The sample carries some 150,000 clones, approximately 80% recorded once. The material sequenced was PBMCs or T cells enriched from blood (not recorded which). These receptors all come from a woman in her 40s who had recovered from COVID-19.

CDR3 protein: CASSLNRGQPLGELFF. As DNA, the CDR3 is TGTGCCAGCAGCCTCAATCGCGGACAGCCACTTGGGGAGCTGTTTTTT. The chain carries TRBV7-3 and TRBJ2-2, with D perhaps matching TRBD1 (6 bases). CDR1 is SGHTA and CDR2 is FQGTGA in the germline V gene. The CDR3 is 16 amino acids. Trimming stripped 5 bases from V and 8 bases from J, with 21 bases between.

The J gene is TRBJ1-1, the V gene TRBV15; no definite D call. V was clipped by 0 bases and J by 5 bases, with 13 bases between them. The CDR3 sequence is 15 residues long. The germline V gene encodes CDR1 LNHNV and CDR2 YYDKDF (reference sequence). CDR3 nucleotide sequence: TGTGCCACCAGCAGAGATCGTCGCCCGGGGACTGAAGCTTTCTTT. As protein: CATSRDRRPGTEAFF.

The V call is TRBV11-2, the J call TRBJ1-2; D is uncertain. Per germline, CDR1 SGHAT and CDR2 FQNNGV. V shed 0 bases and J shed 0 bases, with 8 bases lying between them. CDR3 length: 15 amino acids. For the CDR3, the DNA is TGTGCCAGCAGCTTAGATCCCGCGGCTAACTATGGCTACACCTTC. Encoded protein: CASSLDPAANYGYTF.

The chain has TRBV24-1 and TRBJ2-1; D perhaps matches TRBD2 (5 bases). Germline assignment: CDR1 KGHDR and CDR2 SFDVKD. V was clipped by 4 bases and J by 7 bases, with 22 bases between them. This CDR3 has 17 residues. The CDR3: CATSDLPGEGIGNEQFF. As DNA, the CDR3 is TGTGCCACCAGTGACCTCCCCGGGGAAGGAATAGGGAATGAGCAGTTCTTC.

This chain uses TRBV15 with TRBJ2-2; the D gene is possibly TRBD1 (5 bases). The CDR3 runs 16 residues. Trimming removed 0 bases from V and 1 base from J, with 9 bases in between. CDR1 LNHNV and CDR2 YYDKDF come from the germline V gene (reference sequence). DNA for the CDR3: TGTGCCACCAGCAGAGATCTCAGGGTGAACACCGGGGAGCTGTTTTTT. Its translation is CATSRDLRVNTGELFF.

This clone came up once. The gene calls are TRBV10-3 and TRBJ2-3; TRBD2 matches 8 bases. CDR1 ENHRY and CDR2 SYGVKD come from the germline V gene. Losses at the gene ends were 6 bases for V and 0 bases for J; bases not matched to a gene: 2. The CDR3 is made up of 14 amino acids. CDR3 amino acids: CAIRTSASTDTQYF. In nucleotides, the CDR3 is TGTGCCATCAGGACTAGCGCAAGCACAGATACGCAGTATTTT.

In the case of this clone: Other DNA sequences from this sample encode an identical CDR3 as well. The chain has TRBV18 and TRBJ1-4; D possibly corresponds to TRBD1 (6 bases). CDR3 length: 13 amino acids. Germline-derived CDR1 and CDR2 are KGHSH and LQKENI. The V end was cut by 4 bases, the J end by 3 bases, with 6 bases between. CDR3 sequence (DNA): TGTGCCAGCTCACAGGGGGCTAATGAAAAACTGTTTTTT. Its protein is CASSQGANEKLFF.

The chain combines TRBV10-3 with TRBJ2-2, with 10 nucleotides matching TRBD1. CDR1 ENHRY and CDR2 SYGVKD come from the germline V gene. CDR3 length: 15 amino acids. After removal of 3 bases from V and 4 bases from J, the junction contained 2 bases not matched to a gene. The CDR3 DNA reads as TGTGCCATCAGTGAAGGACAGGGGGGCACCGGGGAGCTGTTTTTT. Translated, it gives CAISEGQGGTGELFF.

The chain couples TRBV21-1 to TRBJ1-1; the table's TRBD1 call for D was not verified on the DNA. TRBV21-1 is a known pseudogene. The CDR3 loop spans 14 amino acids. The CDR3 sequence: CASLLKDRDTEAFF. The CDR3 DNA is TGTGCCAGCTTACTAAAGGACAGGGACACTGAAGCTTTCTTT.

This clone was counted only a few times. This chain joins TRBV10-3 and TRBJ1-5; tentative D call: TRBD1 (5 bases). V lost 3 bases and J 2 bases, leaving 14 bases between the germline ends. This CDR3 comprises 16 residues. CDR1 is ENHRY, CDR2 SYGVKD, per germline. CDR3 coding DNA: TGTGCCATCAGTGAAAGGGCGGGAGGGGGCAATCAGCCCCAGCATTTT. It encodes CAISERAGGGNQPQHF.

In its sample, this clone was seen once. V and J are TRBV13 and TRBJ1-4; no clear D. The germline V gene has CDR1 PRHDT and CDR2 FYEKMQ (reference sequence). The CDR3 totals 13 residues. Trimming shortened V by 5 bases and J by 8 bases, and 12 bases separated the two germline ends. The CDR3 is CASSRGPEEKLFF. The DNA of the CDR3 is TGTGCCAGCAGCCGAGGTCCGGAGGAAAAACTGTTTTTT.

The CDR3 DNA sequence: TGTGCCAGCTCACCAAATCCCACGCGCTCTGGAAACACCATATATTTT. Translation: CASSPNPTRSGNTIYF. The chain couples TRBV18 to TRBJ1-3; D is ambiguous. V gave up 2 bases and J gave up 0 bases, with 11 bases separating them. This CDR3 has 16 amino acids. CDR1 KGHSH and CDR2 LQKENI come from the germline V gene.